Listed below are T cell receptor beta chains from one sample, sequenced in a study of blood T cell repertoires in COVID-19. Profiled with immunoSEQ multiplex PCR; TCRdb holds only in-frame clones, not every one. The data contain about 200,000 clones, almost 90% of them singletons. The sequencing sample was made of peripheral blood. The receptor source for this set is a man between 18 and 29 years old with active or convalescent COVID-19. CDR3s leave out the opening cysteine and the closing phenylalanine or tryptophan. Rows may omit the clone size; those that give it use once, few, many or a size class.

V	J	size	CDR3
TRBV10-2	TRBJ1-2	NA	ASSESNSRGRGKGYT
TRBV27	TRBJ1-6	NA	ASSLGTGDSPLH
TRBV3-1/TRBV3-2	TRBJ2-7	NA	ASSQAGQGVEQY
TRBV6-6	TRBJ1-5	once	ASSLDRFSNQPQH
TRBV7-6	TRBJ2-7	NA	ASSLANSYEQY
TRBV10-1	TRBJ1-2	NA	ASYSLDGYYGYT
TRBV30	TRBJ2-1	NA	AWSSSSGYKKQF
TRBV19	TRBJ2-1	NA	ASIKREGGYNEQF
TRBV29-1	TRBJ2-1	NA	SVSYRVNNEQF
TRBV5-5	TRBJ2-3	NA	ASSFIGGATASTDTQY
TRBV4-1	TRBJ2-7	NA	ASSQTGSYEQY
TRBV5-4	TRBJ1-1	NA	ASSQNRAEAF
TRBV27	TRBJ1-6	NA	ASSLQGIYSPLH
TRBV5-4	TRBJ2-1	NA	ASRLSGGAGDEQF
TRBV5-1	TRBJ1-2	NA	ASSPDSYGYT
TRBV10-3	TRBJ2-7	once	AISEGRGREQY
TRBV5-6	TRBJ2-1	NA	ASSLEGLATNEQF
TRBV5-1	TRBJ1-3	NA	ASSPTVFSGNTIY
TRBV6-2/TRBV6-3	TRBJ2-3	NA	ASRPTSTDTQY
TRBV27	TRBJ2-7	NA	ASSSPGRVYEQY
TRBV25-1	TRBJ2-1	NA	ASSEYLGVF
TRBV11-1	TRBJ1-1	NA	ASSPDRGRGNTEAF
TRBV6-6	TRBJ1-5	once	ASSPGGGWTQPQH
TRBV13	TRBJ2-7	once	ASSLGLGPQY
TRBV3-1/TRBV3-2	TRBJ2-6	NA	ASSPLGGRANVLT
TRBV6-2/TRBV6-3	TRBJ2-7	NA	ASSLSGYRYEQY
TRBV3-1/TRBV3-2	TRBJ2-2	NA	ASSHRTVHGELF
TRBV7-9	TRBJ1-6	NA	ASSAQRGSSYNSPLH
TRBV7-6	TRBJ1-3	NA	ASSLARSSGNTIY
TRBV9	TRBJ1-4	NA	ASSVLGQGVRGEKLF
TRBV12-3/TRBV12-4	TRBJ2-5	NA	ASSHGGGETQY